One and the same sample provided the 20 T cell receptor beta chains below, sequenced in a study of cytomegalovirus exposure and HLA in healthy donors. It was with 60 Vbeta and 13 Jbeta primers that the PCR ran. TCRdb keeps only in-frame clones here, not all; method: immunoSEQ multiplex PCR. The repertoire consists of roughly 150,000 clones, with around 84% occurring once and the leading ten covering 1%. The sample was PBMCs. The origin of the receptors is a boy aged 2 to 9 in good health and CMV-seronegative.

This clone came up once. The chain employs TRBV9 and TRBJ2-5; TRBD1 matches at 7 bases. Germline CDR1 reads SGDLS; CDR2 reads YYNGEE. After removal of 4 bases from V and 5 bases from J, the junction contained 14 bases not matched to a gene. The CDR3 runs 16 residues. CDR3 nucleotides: TGTGCCAGCAGCCCACACCTTCAGGGGGAAGGGGAGACCCAGTACTTC. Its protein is CASSPHLQGEGETQYF.

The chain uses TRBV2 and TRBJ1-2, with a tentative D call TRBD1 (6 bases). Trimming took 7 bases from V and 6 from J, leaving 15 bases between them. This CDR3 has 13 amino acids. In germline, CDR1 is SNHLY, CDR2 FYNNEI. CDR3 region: CASNQQGFDGYTF. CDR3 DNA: TGTGCCAGCAACCAACAGGGTTTCGATGGCTACACCTTC.

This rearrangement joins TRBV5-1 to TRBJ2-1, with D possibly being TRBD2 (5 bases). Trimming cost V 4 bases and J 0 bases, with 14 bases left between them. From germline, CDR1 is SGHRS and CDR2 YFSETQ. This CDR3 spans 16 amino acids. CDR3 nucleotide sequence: TGCGCCAGCAGCCCGGCCGGGGATAGCTCCTACAATGAGCAGTTCTTC. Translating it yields CASSPAGDSSYNEQFF.

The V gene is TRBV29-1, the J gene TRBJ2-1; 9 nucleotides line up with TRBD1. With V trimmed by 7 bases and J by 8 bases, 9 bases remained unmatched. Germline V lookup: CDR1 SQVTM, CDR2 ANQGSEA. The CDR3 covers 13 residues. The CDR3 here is CSAIFGQGYEQFF. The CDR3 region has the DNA TGCAGCGCAATTTTCGGACAGGGGTATGAGCAGTTCTTC.

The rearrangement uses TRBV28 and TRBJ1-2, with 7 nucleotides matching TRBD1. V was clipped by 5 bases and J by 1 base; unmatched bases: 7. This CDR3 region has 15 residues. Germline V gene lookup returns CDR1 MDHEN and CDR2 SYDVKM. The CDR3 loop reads CASSQVGDSNYGYTF. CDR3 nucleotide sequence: TGTGCCAGCAGTCAGGTTGGGGACAGTAACTATGGCTACACCTTC.

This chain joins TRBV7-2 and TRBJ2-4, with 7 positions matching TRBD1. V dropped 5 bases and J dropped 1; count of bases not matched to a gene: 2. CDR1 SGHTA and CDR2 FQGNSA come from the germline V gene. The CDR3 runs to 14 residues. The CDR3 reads CASSRRGAKNIQYF. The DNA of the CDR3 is TGTGCCAGCAGCCGCAGGGGGGCCAAAAACATTCAGTACTTC. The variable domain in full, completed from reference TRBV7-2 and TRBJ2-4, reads GAGVSQSPSNKVTEKGKDVELRCDPISGHTALYWYRQSLGQGLEFLIYFQGNSAPDKSGLPSDRFSAERTGGSVSTLTIQRTQQEDSAVYLCASSRRGAKNIQYFGAGTRLSVL.

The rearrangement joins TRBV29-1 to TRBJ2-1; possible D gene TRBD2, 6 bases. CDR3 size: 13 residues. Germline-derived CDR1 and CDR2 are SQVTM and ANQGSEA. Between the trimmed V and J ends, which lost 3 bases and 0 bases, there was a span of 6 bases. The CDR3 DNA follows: TGCAGCGTTGACGGGAGCTCCTACAATGAGCAGTTCTTC. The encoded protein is CSVDGSSYNEQFF.

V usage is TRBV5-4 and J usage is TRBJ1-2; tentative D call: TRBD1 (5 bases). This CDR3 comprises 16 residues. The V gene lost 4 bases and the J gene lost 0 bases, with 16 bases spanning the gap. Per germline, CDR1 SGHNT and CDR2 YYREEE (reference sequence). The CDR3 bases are TGTGCCAGCAGCACCGGTGGGGGGTCTTCTAACTATGGCTACACCTTC. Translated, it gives CASSTGGGSSNYGYTF.

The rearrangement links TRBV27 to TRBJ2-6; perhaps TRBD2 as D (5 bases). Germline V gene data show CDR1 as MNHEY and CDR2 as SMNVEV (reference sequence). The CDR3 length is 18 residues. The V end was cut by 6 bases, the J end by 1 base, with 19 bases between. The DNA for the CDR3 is TGTGCCAGCAGAGATGGGAGAACCGGCGGTTCTGGGGCCAACGTCCTGACTTTC. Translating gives CASRDGRTGGSGANVLTF.

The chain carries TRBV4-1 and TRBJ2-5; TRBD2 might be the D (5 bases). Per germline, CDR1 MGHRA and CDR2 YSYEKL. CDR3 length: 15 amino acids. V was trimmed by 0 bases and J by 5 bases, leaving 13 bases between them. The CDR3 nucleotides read TGCGCCAGCAGCCAAGATCAAGCGGTAGGGGAGACCCAGTACTTC. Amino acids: CASSQDQAVGETQYF.

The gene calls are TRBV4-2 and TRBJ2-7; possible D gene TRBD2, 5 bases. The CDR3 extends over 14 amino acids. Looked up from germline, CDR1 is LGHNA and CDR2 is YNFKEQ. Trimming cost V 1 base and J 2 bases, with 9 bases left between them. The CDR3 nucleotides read TGTGCCAGCAGCCAAGGGACTGGGACCTACGAGCAGTACTTC. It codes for CASSQGTGTYEQYF.

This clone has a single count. CDR3 in DNA: TGTGCCAGCAGTTCCCTGGGGAGGGTAGGGGAAGAGACCCAGTACTTC. It translates to CASSSLGRVGEETQYF. V and J are TRBV28 and TRBJ2-5, with 7 bases lining up with TRBD2. CDR3 length equals 16 residues. V lost 4 bases to trimming and J lost 3 bases; unmatched junction nucleotides: 11. Germline values: CDR1 MDHEN, CDR2 SYDVKM.

The CDR3 loop reads CASSPLPRDSSGNTIYF. The DNA of the CDR3 is TGTGCCAGCTCACCACTTCCGCGGGACAGCTCTGGAAACACCATATATTTT. The genes are TRBV18 and TRBJ1-3; 7 nucleotides align to TRBD1. The CDR3 runs to 17 residues. V lost 1 base to trimming and J lost 0 bases; unmatched junction nucleotides: 6. CDR1 and CDR2 (germline): KGHSH, LQKENI.

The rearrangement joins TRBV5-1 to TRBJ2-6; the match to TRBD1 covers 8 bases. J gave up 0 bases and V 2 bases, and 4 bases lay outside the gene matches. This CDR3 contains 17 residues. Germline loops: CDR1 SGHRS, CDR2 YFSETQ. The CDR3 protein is CASSFKDRASGANVLTF. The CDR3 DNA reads TGCGCCAGCAGCTTCAAGGACAGGGCCTCTGGGGCCAACGTCCTGACTTTC.

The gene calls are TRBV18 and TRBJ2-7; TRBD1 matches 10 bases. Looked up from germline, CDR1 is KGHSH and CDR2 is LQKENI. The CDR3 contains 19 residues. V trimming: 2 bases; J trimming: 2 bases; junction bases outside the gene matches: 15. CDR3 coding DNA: TGTGCCAGCTCACCAGGTCCTACCTCCCGGGACAGGGGAACCTACGAGCAGTACGTC. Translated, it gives CASSPGPTSRDRGTYEQYV.

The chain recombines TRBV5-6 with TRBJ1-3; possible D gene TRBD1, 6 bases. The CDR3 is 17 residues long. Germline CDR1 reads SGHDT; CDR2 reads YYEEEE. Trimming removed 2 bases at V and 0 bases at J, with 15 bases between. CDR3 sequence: CASSFIRRTVSGNTIYF. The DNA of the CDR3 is TGTGCCAGCAGCTTTATCCGCCGGACAGTCTCTGGAAACACCATATATTTT.

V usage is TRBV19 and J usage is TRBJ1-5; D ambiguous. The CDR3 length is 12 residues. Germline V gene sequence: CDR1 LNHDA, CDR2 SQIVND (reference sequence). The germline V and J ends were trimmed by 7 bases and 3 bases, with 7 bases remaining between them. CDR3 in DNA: TGTGCCAGTACCGACAACAATCAGCCCCAGCATTTT. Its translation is CASTDNNQPQHF.

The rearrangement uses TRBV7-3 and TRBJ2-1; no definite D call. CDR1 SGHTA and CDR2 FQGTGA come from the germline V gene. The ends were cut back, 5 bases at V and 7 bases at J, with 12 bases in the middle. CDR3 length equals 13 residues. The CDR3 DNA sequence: TGTGCCAGCAGCCTATTATCCGGGAATGAGCAGTTCTTC. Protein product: CASSLLSGNEQFF.

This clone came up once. For the CDR3, the DNA is TGTGCCAGCAGCTCGGGGGTTAGGTCTAATCAGCCCCAGCATTTT. Its protein product is CASSSGVRSNQPQHF. The rearrangement uses TRBV4-2 and TRBJ1-5; possible D gene TRBD1, 5 bases. V lost 5 bases and J lost 4, with 15 bases in between. Germline V gives CDR1 LGHNA, CDR2 YNFKEQ. The CDR3 is 15 residues long.

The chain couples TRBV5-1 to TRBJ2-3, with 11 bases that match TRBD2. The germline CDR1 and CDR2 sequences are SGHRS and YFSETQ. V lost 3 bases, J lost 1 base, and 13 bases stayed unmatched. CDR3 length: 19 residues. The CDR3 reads CASSSTLGLAVLGTDTQYF. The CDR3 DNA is TGCGCCAGCAGCTCGACGTTGGGACTAGCGGTTTTAGGCACAGATACGCAGTATTTT.